The rows below give T cell receptor beta chains drawn from one sample of a study of blood T cell repertoires in COVID-19. The protocol was immunoSEQ multiplex PCR, while the TCRdb copy is restricted to in-frame clones and leaves out a portion. This sample yields 250,000 to 300,000 clones, of which roughly 86% are seen a single time; roughly 4% belongs to the top ten. The specimen was peripheral blood. The receptor source for this set is a man aged 18 to 29 with active or convalescent COVID-19. Both conserved end residues are part of each CDR3.

j_call,v_call,cdr3_aa
TRBJ1-1,TRBV5-1,CASSLNSGLSEAFF
TRBJ1-1,TRBV24-1,CATRAGQGSAEAFF
TRBJ1-1,TRBV24-1,CATSDLQGGDAFF
TRBJ1-4,TRBV7-9,CASTGSGRNEKLFF
TRBJ2-3,TRBV5-4,CASSWGNNKGTDTQYF
TRBJ1-2,TRBV6-5,CASSSGGTVYGYTF
TRBJ2-5,TRBV5-1,CASSLEQGKRPETQYF
TRBJ2-1,TRBV7-3,CASSFLTSGRYNEQFF
TRBJ1-3,TRBV6-5,CASSYSGSPSGNTIYF
TRBJ2-5,TRBV19,CASSIDNQETQYF
TRBJ1-5,TRBV18,CASSAEPWPQHF
TRBJ2-2,TRBV9,CASSKDNRQAGELFF
TRBJ2-1,TRBV25-1,CASSWPDSYNEQFF
TRBJ2-7,TRBV12-3/TRBV12-4,CASSESYEQYF
TRBJ1-1,TRBV7-6,CASSTTSGATEAFF
TRBJ2-7,TRBV27,CASSPTGGGYEQYF
TRBJ2-2,TRBV10-2,CASSLIPGANTGELFF
TRBJ2-5,TRBV28,CASSLSGHPQETQYF
TRBJ2-2,TRBV6-1,CAISQGLVGGELFF
TRBJ1-2,TRBV18,CASSQMGPGGHDGYGYTF
TRBJ1-1,TRBV28,CASSPPRQAAAGAFF
TRBJ1-6,TRBV19,CASSIPESSPLHF
TRBJ2-5,TRBV19,CASGTSGGIGETQYF
TRBJ1-1,TRBV6-5,CASSRQGDTEAFF
TRBJ1-6,TRBV30,CAWRWVGKDSPLHF
TRBJ2-7,TRBV24-1,CATSDPGQVPYEQYF
TRBJ2-1,TRBV7-2,CASSLWRTGSYNEQFF
TRBJ1-1,TRBV6-5,CASSYGTLNTEAFF
TRBJ2-5,TRBV2,CASSPASAEETQYF